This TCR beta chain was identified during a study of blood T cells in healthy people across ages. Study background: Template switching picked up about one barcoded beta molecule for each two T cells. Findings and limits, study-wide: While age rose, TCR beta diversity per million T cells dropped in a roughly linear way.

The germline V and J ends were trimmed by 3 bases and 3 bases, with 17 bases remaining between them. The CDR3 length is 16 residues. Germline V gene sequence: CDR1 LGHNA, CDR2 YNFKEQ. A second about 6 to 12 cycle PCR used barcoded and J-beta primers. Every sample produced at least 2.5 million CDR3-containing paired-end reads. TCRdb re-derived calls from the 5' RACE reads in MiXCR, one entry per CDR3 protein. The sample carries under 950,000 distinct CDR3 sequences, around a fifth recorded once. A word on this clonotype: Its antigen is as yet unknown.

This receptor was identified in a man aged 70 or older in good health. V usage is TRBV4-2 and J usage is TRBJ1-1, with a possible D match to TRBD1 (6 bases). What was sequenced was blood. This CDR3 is CASSQRGGAWDTEAFF. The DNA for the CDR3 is TGTGCCAGCAGCCAGAGGGGGGGGGCCTGGGACACTGAAGCTTTCTTT.